This TCR beta chain was identified in a study of T cell responses to AZD1222 COVID-19 vaccine (dated by TCRdb to the early 2020s). The study in broad terms: Because spike-specific TCR depth and breadth did not differ between the two schedules, AZD1222 recipients who got a second dose at roughly 4 weeks were pooled with those who got a second dose at roughly 12 weeks. Enrollment into the trials was organized by age into subgroups of 18-55, 56-69 and 70-plus years, and those subgroups contained about 160, 30 and 59 TCR-sequenced participants, respectively. A total of 233 trial participants underwent TCR sequencing, of whom approximately 210 received two doses of AZD1222 and 26 received two doses of the MenACWY control vaccine. The paper's findings and limits, for the study overall: Conclusions about previously exposed vaccinees are limited, since just five to seven AZD1222 recipients were seropositive for SARS-CoV-2 at baseline. The 56-69-year group was small, and its depth increase did not reach significance, likely because of low power. Because no day 14 peak-response samples were available, the repertoires could be characterized only after the peak T cell response. Nearly half of unique spike-specific TCRs reportedly recognized epitopes outside regions mutated in the B.1.351 and B.1.1.7 variants. Participants were mostly white British and included more females than males, and it was suggested by the authors that clonal diversity may have been underestimated. After two AZD1222 doses, both the breadth and the depth of spike-specific TCRs were significantly higher than at day 0 and than in MenACWY recipients. The whole spike protein was spanned by vaccine-associated CD4 TCRs, and dominant responses were seen in regions 160-218 and 743-854.

The CDR3 covers 12 residues, taking in both the cysteine and the phenylalanine. Here the CDR3 DNA is all that survives: 36 bases in frame from base 1. V drops 0 bases and J drops 6 bases, leaving 3 bases in between. CDR1 WNHNN and CDR2 SYGVQD are derived from the germline V gene (reference sequence). Notes on this clone: This receptor's antigen is unknown. Within one base of it there is no much larger clone, and no base qualities were kept.

The CDR3 regions of human TCRbeta chains were analyzed by immunosequencing. Under the source paper's analysis protocol: TCRs in the repertoires were matched against a reference library of SARS-CoV-2-specific TCRs that had been generated with the MIRA antigen-specificity platform. Breadth was defined as the fraction of unique TCRs that were SARS-CoV-2-associated. Depth was defined as the fraction of total T cells that were SARS-CoV-2-associated. Each spike-specific TCR was assigned to its reactive spike region and to a CD4 or CD8 class using the MIRA data. Log10-transformed breadth and depth values were compared by one-way ANOVA with Sidak's multiple comparisons tests. The table comes from immuneACCESS by way of TCRdb, which keeps in-frame sequences with V and J called. Part of the clones is missing from these tables; in studies checked, under half for an unresolved V gene and the rest for unknown reasons. V and J calls and clone size are those listed in that table; D and trimming were worked out from the DNA. A total of 55,000 to 75,000 clones appear in this sample, about 90% of them only once. Under 6.5% of the sample is taken by the ten largest.

Sample time point, as interpreted from the label and publication: baseline before first vaccination. Vaccinee samples were obtained from the UK trials COV001 and COV002, which included a single-blind randomized controlled phase 2/3 trial of AZD1222 (ChAdOx1 nCoV-19) in healthy adults. Trial participant PBMC samples were collected at day 0 and day 28 after the second dose for TCRbeta chain sequencing. This receptor was identified in an adult in good health. The chain employs TRBV10-1 and TRBJ1-5; the D gene cannot be named for sure. The sample consisted of peripheral blood, taken on day 0 of AZD1222 vaccination. The CDR3 protein is CASSESTQPQHF. The bases are TGCGCCAGCAGTGAGTCGACTCAGCCCCAGCATTTT.